A selection of T cell receptor beta chains follows, all from one sample in a study of human T cells and chemical hapten exposure. TCRdb re-called the RACE reads through MiXCR, storing one row per CDR3 protein. The table lists some 74,000 distinct CDR3 sequences, under 15% of them singletons, with about 5.7% in the top ten. Sequenced here: whole blood, sampled in connection with sensitization to the hapten diphenylcyclopropenone (DPC). Receptors were obtained from a woman aged 50 to 65 with alopecia areata. Some clones in this sample may be carry-over from other donors' samples. Each CDR3 is given with its conserved first and last residue. The D gene is left open where the match is weak. Rows give clone size only sometimes, using once, few, many, or a class for an expanded clone.

v_gene,d_gene,abundance,j_gene,CDR3aa,CDR3nt
TRBV10-1,TRBD1,-,TRBJ2-7,CASNRPGQVSYEQYF,TGCGCCAGCAACCGACCGGGACAGGTCTCCTACGAGCAGTACTTC
TRBV5-1,TRBD2,few,TRBJ2-3,CASSPGLGADTQYF,TGCGCCAGCAGTCCGGGACTAGGAGCAGATACGCAGTATTTT
TRBV6-1,TRBD1,-,TRBJ1-1,CASSRGTGTNTEAFF,TGTGCCAGCAGTCGGGGGACAGGGACGAACACTGAAGCTTTCTTT
TRBV11-2,-,many,TRBJ1-3,CASSLRADPGNTIYF,TGTGCCAGCAGCTTAAGGGCCGATCCGGGAAACACCATATATTTT
TRBV18,TRBD1,-,TRBJ2-1,CASSPQGTGGNEQFF,TGTGCCAGCTCACCTCAGGGGACAGGGGGGAATGAGCAGTTCTTC
TRBV2,-,-,TRBJ2-2,CASSEAGPGTGELFF,TGTGCCAGCAGTGAGGCGGGACCAGGCACCGGGGAGCTGTTTTTT
TRBV12-3/TRBV12-4,TRBD1,-,TRBJ1-1,CASSLTGQGTEAFF,TGTGCCAGCAGTTTAACGGGACAGGGCACTGAAGCTTTCTTT
TRBV2,-,many,TRBJ2-1,CASRFGYEQFF,TGTGCCAGCAGGTTTGGCTATGAGCAGTTCTTC
TRBV7-6,-,many,TRBJ1-1,CASSTEARTANYKEAFF,TGTGCCAGCAGCACAGAAGCCAGGACAGCCAACTACAAAGAAGCTTTCTTT
TRBV6-6,TRBD1,-,TRBJ1-6,CASSSLPGQANSPLHF,TGTGCCAGCAGTTCCCTACCGGGACAGGCAAATTCACCCCTCCACTTT
TRBV5-1,TRBD2,-,TRBJ2-3,CASSLDSGRFLTDTQYF,TGCGCCAGCAGCTTGGATAGCGGGAGGTTCCTCACAGATACGCAGTATTTT
TRBV20-1,TRBD2,many,TRBJ2-7,CSASQRGPAFEQYF,TGCAGTGCCTCCCAGCGGGGACCCGCTTTCGAGCAGTACTTC
TRBV19,-,many,TRBJ2-3,CASTIAEGSTDTQYF,TGTGCCAGTACGATCGCGGAGGGTAGCACAGATACGCAGTATTTT
TRBV20-1,-,-,TRBJ2-1,CSARVSNEQFF,TGCAGTGCTAGAGTAAGCAATGAGCAGTTCTTC
TRBV7-2,-,-,TRBJ1-6,CASSYRTDNNSPLHF,TGTGCCAGCAGCTACAGGACAGACAATAATTCACCCCTCCACTTT
TRBV19,TRBD1,-,TRBJ1-2,CASSADRGVAYGYTF,TGTGCCAGTAGTGCAGACAGGGGGGTGGCCTATGGCTACACCTTC
TRBV2,TRBD2,few,TRBJ2-7,CASSERLAGDRYEQYF,TGTGCCAGCAGCGAGAGACTAGCGGGAGATCGCTACGAGCAGTACTTC
TRBV25-1,-,many,TRBJ1-4,CASSEDGRRATNEKLFF,TGTGCCAGCAGTGAAGATGGCCGACGGGCAACTAATGAAAAACTGTTTTTT
TRBV7-9,TRBD1,many,TRBJ1-2,CASSLGTASDGYGYTF,TGTGCCAGCAGCTTGGGGACAGCCAGTGACGGCTATGGCTACACCTTC
TRBV10-2,TRBD1,few,TRBJ1-1,CASSEGQGLNTEAFF,TGCGCCAGCAGTGAGGGACAGGGACTGAACACTGAAGCTTTCTTT
TRBV12-3/TRBV12-4,-,-,TRBJ2-7,CASSPYGGGFYEQYF,TGTGCCAGCAGTCCTTATGGGGGGGGCTTCTACGAGCAGTACTTC
TRBV7-9,-,few,TRBJ1-1,CACGAVNTEAFF,TGTGCCTGTGGTGCAGTGAACACTGAAGCTTTCTTT
TRBV7-2,TRBD2,few,TRBJ2-1,CASSFLAATRGNEQFF,TGTGCCAGCAGCTTCCTAGCGGCAACCCGAGGAAATGAGCAGTTCTTC
TRBV5-1,-,few,TRBJ1-5,CASSLGGDQPQHF,TGCGCCAGCAGCTTGGGGGGAGATCAGCCCCAGCATTTT
TRBV7-9,-,-,TRBJ2-4,CASSSGGGSLAKKIQYF,TGTGCCAGCAGCTCAGGTGGGGGGTCACTAGCCAAAAAAATTCAGTACTTC
TRBV12-3/TRBV12-4,-,-,TRBJ2-1,CASSPGTDRVRMLQFF,TGTGCCAGCAGCCCAGGGACTGACAGGGTTCGAATGTTGCAGTTCTTC
TRBV5-1,TRBD1,many,TRBJ1-1,CASSHRDREKTEAFF,TGCGCCAGCAGTCACCGGGACAGGGAGAAGACTGAAGCTTTCTTT
TRBV21-1,-,many,TRBJ1-4,CASRTGGNEKLFF,TGTGCCAGCAGGACAGGGGGCAATGAAAAACTGTTTTTT
TRBV29-1,TRBD1,many,TRBJ1-1,CSAGQAGGTEAFF,TGCAGCGCCGGACAGGCCGGGGGCACTGAAGCTTTCTTT
TRBV11-2,TRBD1,many,TRBJ2-5,CASSFWDSEETQYF,TGTGCCAGCAGCTTCTGGGACAGCGAAGAGACCCAGTACTTC
TRBV2,-,-,TRBJ2-7,CASRDTYEQYF,TGTGCCAGCAGGGACACCTACGAGCAGTACTTC
TRBV3-1,TRBD1,few,TRBJ2-5,CASSTGQGVTQYF,TGTGCCAGCAGCACGGGACAGGGGGTGACCCAGTACTTC
TRBV20-1,TRBD2,many,TRBJ2-7,CSAREGLAGVYEQYF,TGCAGTGCTAGAGAGGGACTAGCGGGAGTCTACGAGCAGTACTTC
TRBV7-6,-,few,TRBJ1-4,CASSRYAGANEKLFF,TGTGCCAGCAGCCGTTACGCAGGGGCGAACGAAAAACTGTTTTTT
TRBV3-1,-,many,TRBJ1-2,CASSQGPAGVGGYTF,TGTGCCAGCAGCCAAGGACCAGCAGGCGTCGGTGGCTACACCTTC
TRBV15,-,-,TRBJ1-1,CATSRRLTARGNTEAFF,TGTGCCACCAGCCGAAGACTGACGGCTAGGGGGAACACTGAAGCTTTCTTT
TRBV6-6,TRBD1,-,TRBJ1-2,CASNLGRQGPGYTF,TGTGCCAGCAACCTGGGCCGACAGGGGCCTGGCTACACCTTC
TRBV29-1,-,few,TRBJ2-3,CSVEDHGGKVVSTDTQYF,TGCAGCGTTGAAGATCATGGAGGGAAGGTCGTTAGCACAGATACGCAGTATTTT
TRBV6-5,-,many,TRBJ1-6,CASSAGTYNSPLHF,TGTGCCAGCAGTGCCGGGACGTATAATTCACCCCTCCACTTT
TRBV7-3,-,-,TRBJ1-1,CASSAHSGLPEAFF,TGTGCCAGCAGCGCCCACTCAGGGTTGCCTGAAGCTTTCTTT
TRBV29-1,TRBD1,many,TRBJ2-7,CSVEGAGGPSYEQYF,TGCAGCGTTGAAGGGGCAGGGGGCCCGTCCTACGAGCAGTACTTC
TRBV9,-,many,TRBJ2-1,CASSVGDSIEQFF,TGTGCCAGCAGCGTAGGGGACTCCATTGAGCAGTTCTTC
TRBV7-7,-,many,TRBJ2-2,CASSLSSGPNTGELFF,TGTGCCAGCAGTCTTAGCAGCGGTCCGAACACCGGGGAGCTGTTTTTT
TRBV29-1,TRBD1,-,TRBJ1-2,CSVDEGQNYGYTF,TGCAGCGTTGACGAGGGACAGAACTATGGCTACACCTTC
TRBV20-1,TRBD2,few,TRBJ2-5,CSAIRTSGSYTQTQYF,TGCAGTGCTATTCGGACTAGCGGGAGCTACACGCAGACCCAGTACTTC
TRBV28,-,many,TRBJ1-2,CASSLVLIRGSGYTF,TGTGCCAGCAGTTTAGTTTTAATCCGAGGATCTGGCTACACCTTC
TRBV3-1,-,-,TRBJ2-2,CASSQQLAYTGELFF,TGTGCCAGCAGCCAACAACTAGCATACACCGGGGAGCTGTTTTTT